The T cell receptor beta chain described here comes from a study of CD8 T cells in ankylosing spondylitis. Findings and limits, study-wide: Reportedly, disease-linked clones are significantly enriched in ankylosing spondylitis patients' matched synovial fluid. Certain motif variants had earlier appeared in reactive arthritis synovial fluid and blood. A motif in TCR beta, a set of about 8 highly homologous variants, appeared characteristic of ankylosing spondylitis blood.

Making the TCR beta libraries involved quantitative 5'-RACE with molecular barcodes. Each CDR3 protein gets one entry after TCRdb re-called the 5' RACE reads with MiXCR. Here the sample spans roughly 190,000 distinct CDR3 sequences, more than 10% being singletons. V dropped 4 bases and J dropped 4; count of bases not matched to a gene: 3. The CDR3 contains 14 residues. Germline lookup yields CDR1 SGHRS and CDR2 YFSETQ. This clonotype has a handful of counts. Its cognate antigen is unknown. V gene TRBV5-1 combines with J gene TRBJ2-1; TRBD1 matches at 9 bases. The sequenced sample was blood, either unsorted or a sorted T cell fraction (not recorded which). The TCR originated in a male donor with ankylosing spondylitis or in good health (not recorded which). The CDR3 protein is CASSHGQGYNEQFF. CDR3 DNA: TGCGCCAGCAGCCACGGACAGGGGTACAATGAGCAGTTCTTC.